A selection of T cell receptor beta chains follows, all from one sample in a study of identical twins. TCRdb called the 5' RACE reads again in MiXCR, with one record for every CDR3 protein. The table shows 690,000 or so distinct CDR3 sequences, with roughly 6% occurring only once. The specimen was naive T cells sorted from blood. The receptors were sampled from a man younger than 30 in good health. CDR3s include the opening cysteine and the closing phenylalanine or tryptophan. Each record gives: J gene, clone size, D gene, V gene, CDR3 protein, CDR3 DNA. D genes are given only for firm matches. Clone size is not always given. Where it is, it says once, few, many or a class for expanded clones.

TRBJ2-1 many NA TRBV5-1 CASSFAREGNEQFF TGCGCCAGCAGCTTTGCCCGGGAAGGCAATGAGCAGTTCTTC
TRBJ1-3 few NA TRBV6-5 CASSYTNPGQSGNTIYF TGTGCCAGCAGTTACACAAACCCTGGACAGTCAGGGAACACCATATATTTT
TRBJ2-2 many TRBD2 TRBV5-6 CASSFLAGAPTGELFF TGTGCCAGCAGCTTTCTAGCGGGAGCCCCCACCGGGGAGCTGTTTTTT
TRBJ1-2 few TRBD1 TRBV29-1 CSAPSGTGGLGYTF TGCAGCGCTCCGTCCGGCACAGGGGGGTTGGGCTACACCTTC
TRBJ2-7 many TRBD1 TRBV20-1 CSARGTGDYTYEQYF TGCAGTGCTAGAGGGACAGGGGATTATACCTACGAGCAGTACTTC
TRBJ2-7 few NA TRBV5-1 CASSTNREREQYF TGCGCCAGCAGCACCAACAGGGAACGGGAGCAGTACTTC
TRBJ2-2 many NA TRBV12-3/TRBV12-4 CASTPGGFSGELFF TGTGCCAGCACCCCTGGGGGGTTCTCCGGGGAGCTGTTTTTT
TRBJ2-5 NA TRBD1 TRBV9 CASSDLQGSQETQYF TGTGCCAGCAGCGACTTACAGGGGAGCCAAGAGACCCAGTACTTC
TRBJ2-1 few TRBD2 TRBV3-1 CASSQGPTSGSYNEQFF TGTGCCAGCAGCCAAGGCCCGACTAGCGGTTCCTACAATGAGCAGTTCTTC
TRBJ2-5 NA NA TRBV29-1 CSVGTEETQYF TGCAGCGTTGGGACAGAAGAGACCCAGTACTTC
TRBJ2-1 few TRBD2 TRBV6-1 CASRTSGSWNEQFF TGTGCCAGCAGGACTAGCGGGAGTTGGAATGAGCAGTTCTTC
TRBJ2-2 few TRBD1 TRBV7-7 CASSSGQAAATGELFF TGTGCCAGCAGCTCGGGACAGGCAGCGGCCACCGGGGAGCTGTTTTTT
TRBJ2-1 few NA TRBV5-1 CASSIEGSAGYNEQFF TGCGCCAGCAGCATAGAGGGGTCGGCCGGCTACAATGAGCAGTTCTTC
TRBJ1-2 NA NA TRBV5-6 CASSPRVSYGYTF TGTGCCAGCAGCCCACGGGTGTCCTATGGCTACACCTTC
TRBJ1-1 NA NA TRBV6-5 CASSYSRQGRTEAFF TGTGCCAGCAGTTACTCCCGTCAGGGCAGGACTGAAGCTTTCTTT
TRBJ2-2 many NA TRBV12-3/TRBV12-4 CASSWNRAGELFF TGTGCCAGCAGTTGGAATCGCGCCGGGGAGCTGTTTTTT
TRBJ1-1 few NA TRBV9 CASSLRSGYTEAFF TGTGCCAGCAGCCTCCGTTCCGGCTACACTGAAGCTTTCTTT
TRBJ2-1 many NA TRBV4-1 CASSQFYGTDYNEQFF TGCGCCAGCAGCCAATTTTACGGGACGGATTACAATGAGCAGTTCTTC
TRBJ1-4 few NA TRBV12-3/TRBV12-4 CASSFHEKLFF TGTGCCAGCAGTTTTCATGAAAAACTGTTTTTT
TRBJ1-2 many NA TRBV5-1 CASSLEREYGYTF TGCGCCAGCAGCTTGGAACGGGAATATGGCTACACCTTC
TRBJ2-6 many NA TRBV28 CASSLVPNPGANVLTF TGTGCCAGCAGTTTAGTCCCTAACCCTGGGGCCAACGTCCTGACTTTC
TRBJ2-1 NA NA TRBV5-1 CASSLIGENNEQFF TGCGCCAGCAGCTTGATTGGCGAGAACAATGAGCAGTTCTTC
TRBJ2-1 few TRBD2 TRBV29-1 CSVNIAGGNEQFF TGCAGCGTTAATATAGCGGGAGGCAATGAGCAGTTCTTC
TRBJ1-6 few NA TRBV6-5 CASSYSPNSPLHF TGTGCCAGCAGTTACTCTCCAAATTCACCCCTCCACTTT
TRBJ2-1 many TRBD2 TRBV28 CASSTLAGGPWNEQFF TGTGCCAGCAGCACGCTAGCGGGAGGGCCTTGGAATGAGCAGTTCTTC